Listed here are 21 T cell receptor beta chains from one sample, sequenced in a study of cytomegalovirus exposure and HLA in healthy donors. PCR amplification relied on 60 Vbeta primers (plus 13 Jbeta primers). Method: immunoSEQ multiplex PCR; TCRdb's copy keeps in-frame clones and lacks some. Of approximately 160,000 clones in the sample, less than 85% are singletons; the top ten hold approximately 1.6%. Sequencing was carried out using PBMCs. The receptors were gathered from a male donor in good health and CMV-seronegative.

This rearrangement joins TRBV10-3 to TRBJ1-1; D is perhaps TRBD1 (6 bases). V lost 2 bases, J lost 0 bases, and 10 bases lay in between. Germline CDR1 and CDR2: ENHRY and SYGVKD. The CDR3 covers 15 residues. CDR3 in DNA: TGTGCCATCAGTGAGGAACAGGGATTGAACACTGAAGCTTTCTTT. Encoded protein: CAISEEQGLNTEAFF.

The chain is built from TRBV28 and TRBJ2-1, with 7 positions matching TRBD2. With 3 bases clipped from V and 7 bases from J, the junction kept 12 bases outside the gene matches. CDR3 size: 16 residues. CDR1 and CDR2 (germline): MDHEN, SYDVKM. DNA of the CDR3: TGTGCCAGCAGTTTTCGGTCCGCGGGAGTAAGGAATGAGCAGTTCTTC. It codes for CASSFRSAGVRNEQFF.

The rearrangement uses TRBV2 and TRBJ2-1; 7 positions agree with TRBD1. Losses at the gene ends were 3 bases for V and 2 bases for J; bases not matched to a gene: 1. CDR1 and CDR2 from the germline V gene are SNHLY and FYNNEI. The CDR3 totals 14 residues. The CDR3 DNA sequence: TGTGCCAGCAGTGAGCAGGGGGCCTACAATGAGCAGTTCTTC. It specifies CASSEQGAYNEQFF.

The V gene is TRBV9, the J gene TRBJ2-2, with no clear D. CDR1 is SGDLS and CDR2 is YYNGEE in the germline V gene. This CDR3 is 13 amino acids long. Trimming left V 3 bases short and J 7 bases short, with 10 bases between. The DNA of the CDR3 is TGTGCCAGCAGCGCCTACTCTGTCGGGGAGCTGTTTTTT. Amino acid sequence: CASSAYSVGELFF.

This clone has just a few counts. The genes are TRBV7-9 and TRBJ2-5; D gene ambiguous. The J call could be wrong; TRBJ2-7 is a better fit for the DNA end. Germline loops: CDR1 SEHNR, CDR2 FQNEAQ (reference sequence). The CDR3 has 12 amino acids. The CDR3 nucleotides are TGTGCCAGCAGCTTCTGGAGCCTCGAGCAGTACTTC. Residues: CASSFWSLEQYF.

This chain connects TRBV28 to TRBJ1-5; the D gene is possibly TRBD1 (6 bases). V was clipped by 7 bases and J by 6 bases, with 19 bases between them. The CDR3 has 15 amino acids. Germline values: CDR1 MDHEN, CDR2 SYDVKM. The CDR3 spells CASTLQGGVSQPQHF. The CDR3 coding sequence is TGTGCCAGCACGTTACAGGGTGGTGTCAGTCAGCCCCAGCATTTT.

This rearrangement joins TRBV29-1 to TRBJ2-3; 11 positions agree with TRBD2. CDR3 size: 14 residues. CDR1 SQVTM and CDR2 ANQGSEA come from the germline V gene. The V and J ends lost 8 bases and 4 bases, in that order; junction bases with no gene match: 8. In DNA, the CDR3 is TGCAGCCTTCCACTAGCGGGGGTGCCAGATACGCAGTATTTT. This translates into CSLPLAGVPDTQYF.

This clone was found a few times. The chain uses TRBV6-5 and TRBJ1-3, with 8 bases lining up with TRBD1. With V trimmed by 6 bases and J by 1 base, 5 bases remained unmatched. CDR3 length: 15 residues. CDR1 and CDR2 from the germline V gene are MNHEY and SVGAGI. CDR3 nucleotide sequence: TGTGCCAGCAGGTTCACAGGGGGTTCTGGAAACACCATATATTTT. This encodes CASRFTGGSGNTIYF.

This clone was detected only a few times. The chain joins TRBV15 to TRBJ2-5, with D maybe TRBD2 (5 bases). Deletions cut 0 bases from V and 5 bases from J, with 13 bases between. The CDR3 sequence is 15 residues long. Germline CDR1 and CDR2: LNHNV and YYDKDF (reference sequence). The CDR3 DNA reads TGTGCCACCAGCAGAGATCCGGGGATGGAGGAGACCCAGTACTTC. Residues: CATSRDPGMEETQYF. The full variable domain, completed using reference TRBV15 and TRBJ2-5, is DAMVIQNPRYQVTQFGKPVTLSCSQTLNHNVMYWYQQKSSQAPKLLFHYYDKDFNNEADTPDNFQSRRPNTSFCFLDIRSPGLGDTAMYLCATSRDPGMEETQYFGPGTRLLVL.

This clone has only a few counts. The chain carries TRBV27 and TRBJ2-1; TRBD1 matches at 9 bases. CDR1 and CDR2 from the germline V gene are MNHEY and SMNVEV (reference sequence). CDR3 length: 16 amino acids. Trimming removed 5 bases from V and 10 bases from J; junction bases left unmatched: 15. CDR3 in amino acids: CASSKIRDRVEGEQFF. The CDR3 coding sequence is TGTGCCAGCAGTAAAATCCGGGACAGGGTAGAAGGGGAGCAGTTCTTC.

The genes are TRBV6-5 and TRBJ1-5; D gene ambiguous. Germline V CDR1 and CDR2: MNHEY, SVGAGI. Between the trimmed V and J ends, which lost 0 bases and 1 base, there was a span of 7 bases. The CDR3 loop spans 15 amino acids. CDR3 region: CASSYSGVSNQPQHF. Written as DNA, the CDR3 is TGTGCCAGCAGTTACTCGGGCGTCAGCAATCAGCCCCAGCATTTT.

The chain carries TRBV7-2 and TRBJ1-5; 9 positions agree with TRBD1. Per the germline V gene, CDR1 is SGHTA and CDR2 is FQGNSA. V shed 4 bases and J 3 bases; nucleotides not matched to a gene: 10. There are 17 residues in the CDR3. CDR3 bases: TGTGCCAGCAGCTCGGGACAGGGAATATTGGCCAATCAGCCCCAGCATTTT. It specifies CASSSGQGILANQPQHF.

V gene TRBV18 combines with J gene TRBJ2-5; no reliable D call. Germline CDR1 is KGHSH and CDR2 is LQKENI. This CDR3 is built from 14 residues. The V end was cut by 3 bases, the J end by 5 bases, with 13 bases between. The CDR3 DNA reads TGTGCCAGCTCACCCCTAGTCCGGTCGGAGACCCAGTACTTC. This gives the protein CASSPLVRSETQYF.

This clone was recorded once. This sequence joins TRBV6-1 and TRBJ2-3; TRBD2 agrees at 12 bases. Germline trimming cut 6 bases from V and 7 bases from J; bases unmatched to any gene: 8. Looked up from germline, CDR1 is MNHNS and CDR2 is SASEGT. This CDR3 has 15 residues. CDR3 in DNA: TGTGCCAGCAGACCAGGACTAGCGGGATTTAATACGCAGTATTTT. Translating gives CASRPGLAGFNTQYF.

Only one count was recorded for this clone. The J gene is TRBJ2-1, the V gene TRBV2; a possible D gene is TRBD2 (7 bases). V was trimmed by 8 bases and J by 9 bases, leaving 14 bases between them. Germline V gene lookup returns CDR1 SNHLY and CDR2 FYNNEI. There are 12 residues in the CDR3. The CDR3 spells CASVQGGAEQFF. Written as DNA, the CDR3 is TGTGCCAGCGTGCAAGGGGGGGCTGAGCAGTTCTTC.

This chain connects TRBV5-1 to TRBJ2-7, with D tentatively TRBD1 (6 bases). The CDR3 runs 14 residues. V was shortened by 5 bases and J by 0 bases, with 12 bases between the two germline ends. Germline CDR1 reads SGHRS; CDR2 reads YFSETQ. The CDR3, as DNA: TGCGCCAGCAGACCCGGACAGACCTCCTACGAGCAGTACTTC. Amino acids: CASRPGQTSYEQYF.

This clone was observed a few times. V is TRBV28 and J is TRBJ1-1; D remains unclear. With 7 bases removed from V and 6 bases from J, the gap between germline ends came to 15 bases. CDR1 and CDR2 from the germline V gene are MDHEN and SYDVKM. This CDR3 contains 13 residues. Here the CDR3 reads CASTLPSVPEAFF. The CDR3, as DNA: TGTGCCAGCACTTTGCCGTCGGTCCCTGAAGCTTTCTTT.

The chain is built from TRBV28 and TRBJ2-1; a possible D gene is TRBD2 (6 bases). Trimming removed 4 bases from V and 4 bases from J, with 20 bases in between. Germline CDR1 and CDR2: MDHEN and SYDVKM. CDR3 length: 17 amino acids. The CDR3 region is CASSSPLASATYNEQFF. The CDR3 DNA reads TGTGCCAGCAGTTCTCCTCTAGCGTCCGCAACGTACAATGAGCAGTTCTTC.

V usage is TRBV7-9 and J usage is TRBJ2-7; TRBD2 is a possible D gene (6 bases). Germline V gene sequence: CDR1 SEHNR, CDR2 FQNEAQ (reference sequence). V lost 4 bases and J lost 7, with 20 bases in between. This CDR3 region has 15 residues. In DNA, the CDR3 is TGTGCCAGCAGCTCCCGGGACTTTGGGGCTTGGGAGCAGTACTTC. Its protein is CASSSRDFGAWEQYF.

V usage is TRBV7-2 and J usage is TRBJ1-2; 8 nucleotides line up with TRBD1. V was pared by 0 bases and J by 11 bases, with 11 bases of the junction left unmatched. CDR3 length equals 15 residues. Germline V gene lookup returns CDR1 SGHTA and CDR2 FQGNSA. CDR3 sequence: CASSLAGQVVGRYTF. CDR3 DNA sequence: TGTGCCAGCAGCTTAGCGGGACAGGTCGTCGGAAGGTACACCTTC.

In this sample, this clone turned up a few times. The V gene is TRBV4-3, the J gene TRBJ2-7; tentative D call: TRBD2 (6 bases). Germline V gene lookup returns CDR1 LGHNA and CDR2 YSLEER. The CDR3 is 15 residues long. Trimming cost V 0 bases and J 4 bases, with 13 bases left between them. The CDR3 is CASSQDPPGRYEQYF. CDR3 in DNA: TGCGCCAGCAGCCAAGATCCCCCAGGGAGGTACGAGCAGTACTTC.